This T cell receptor beta chain is from a study of PD-1 blockade in classical Hodgkin lymphoma. All trial patients relapsed after autologous stem cell transplantation. With 1 base clipped from V and 5 bases from J, the junction kept 10 bases outside the gene matches. Germline V CDR1 and CDR2: SNHLY, FYNNEI. This CDR3 contains 16 residues. Profiling relied on immunoSEQ multiplex PCR, and the TCRdb table lists in-frame clones only, not all of them. The sample consists of approximately 100,000 clones, around 89% of them appearing once. The chain is built from TRBV2 and TRBJ2-5; 7 positions match TRBD1. This TCR came from a human donor with classical Hodgkin lymphoma. The sample was peripheral blood mononuclear cells (PBMCs), taken before the second cycle of nivolumab. The CDR3 spells CASSEGDSYFRETQYF. The CDR3 region has the DNA TGTGCCAGCAGTGAAGGGGACAGTTATTTTCGGGAGACCCAGTACTTC.